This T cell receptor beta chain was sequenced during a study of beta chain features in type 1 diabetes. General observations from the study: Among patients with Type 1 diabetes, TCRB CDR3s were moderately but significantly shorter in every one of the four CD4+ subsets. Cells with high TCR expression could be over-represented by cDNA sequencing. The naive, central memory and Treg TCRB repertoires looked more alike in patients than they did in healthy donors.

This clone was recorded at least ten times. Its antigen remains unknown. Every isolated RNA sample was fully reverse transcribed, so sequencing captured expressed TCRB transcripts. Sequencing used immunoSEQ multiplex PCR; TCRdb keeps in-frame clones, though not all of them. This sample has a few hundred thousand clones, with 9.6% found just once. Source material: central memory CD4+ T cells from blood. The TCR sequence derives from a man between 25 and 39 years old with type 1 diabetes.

The CDR3 reads CATSRTSGVAIEQFF. CDR3 coding DNA: TGTGCCACCAGCCGGACTAGCGGGGTTGCCATTGAGCAGTTCTTC. V usage is TRBV15 and J usage is TRBJ2-1; the match to TRBD2 covers 12 bases. V gave up 5 bases and J gave up 9 bases; unmatched junction bases: 8. In germline, CDR1 is LNHNV, CDR2 YYDKDF (reference sequence). CDR3 length: 15 residues.